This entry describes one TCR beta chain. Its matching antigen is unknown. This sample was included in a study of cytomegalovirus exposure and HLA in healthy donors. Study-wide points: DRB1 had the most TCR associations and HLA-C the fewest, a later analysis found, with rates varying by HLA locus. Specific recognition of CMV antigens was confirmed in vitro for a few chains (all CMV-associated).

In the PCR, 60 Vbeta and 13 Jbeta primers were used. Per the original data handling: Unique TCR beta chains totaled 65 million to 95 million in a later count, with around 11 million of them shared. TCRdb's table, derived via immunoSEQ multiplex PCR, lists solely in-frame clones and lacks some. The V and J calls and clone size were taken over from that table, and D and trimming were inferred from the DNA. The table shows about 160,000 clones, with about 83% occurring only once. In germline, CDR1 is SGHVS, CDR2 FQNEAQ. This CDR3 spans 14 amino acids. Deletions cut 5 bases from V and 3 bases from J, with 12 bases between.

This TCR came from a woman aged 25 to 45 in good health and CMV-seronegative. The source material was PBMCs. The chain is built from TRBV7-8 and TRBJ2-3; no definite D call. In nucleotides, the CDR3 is TGTGCCAGCAGCGAAGCATTGAGAACAGATACGCAGTATTTT. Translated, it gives CASSEALRTDTQYF.